The T cell receptor (beta chain) under discussion was sequenced for a study of blood T cells in healthy people across ages. Study-level points and caveats: Underestimates were what the diversity estimates from one million T cells were considered to be. Donor CMV status, an unknown factor, possibly confounded changes in expanded clonotypes.

Germline V CDR1 and CDR2: SGHRS, YFSETQ. This CDR3 comprises 17 residues. The trim removed 3 bases at V and 5 bases at J, leaving 15 bases unmatched. The second PCR ran roughly 7 to 11 cycles with a sample-barcoded 5' primer and J-beta primers. TCRdb passed the 5' RACE reads through MiXCR, listing each CDR3 protein once. The top ten clones hold around a sixth of a sample with some 640,000 distinct CDR3 sequences, approximately 30% of them seen once. Caucasian individuals from Russia who were healthy and aged roughly 6 to 95 acted as donors. At least ten counts were recorded for this clonotype. Its antigen is currently unknown.

The material sequenced was blood. The TCR comes from an elderly woman in good health. The rearrangement joins TRBV5-1 to TRBJ2-3, with 7 bases aligning to TRBD1. CDR3 residues: CASSWTSLARGRDTQYF. As DNA, the CDR3 is TGCGCCAGCAGCTGGACCTCTCTCGCGAGGGGGCGAGATACGCAGTATTTT.